Below are 27 T cell receptor beta chains sequenced from a single sample in a study of technical replicates of blood from a handful of donors. TCRdb's table, derived via immunoSEQ multiplex PCR, lists solely in-frame clones and lacks some. The table has 45,000 to 60,000 clones, approximately 90% seen once; the top ten hold around 4%. Sequenced input: PBMCs. These receptors originate from a human donor in good health. Some clones in this sample may be carry-over from other donors' samples.

V gene TRBV5-1 combines with J gene TRBJ2-7, with 8 bases matching TRBD1. V lost 4 bases to trimming and J lost 2 bases; unmatched junction nucleotides: 5. The CDR3 spans 14 residues. From germline, CDR1 is SGHRS and CDR2 YFSETQ. The DNA of the CDR3 is TGCGCCAGCAGCATATGGACAGGGACCTACGAGCAGTACTTC. This codes for CASSIWTGTYEQYF.

This chain connects TRBV7-6 to TRBJ2-1; D is unclear. V lost 6 bases, J lost 7 bases, and 7 bases lay in between. The CDR3 spans 11 residues. From germline, CDR1 is SGHVS and CDR2 FNYEAQ. CDR3 protein: CASSSPNEQFF. The CDR3 region has the DNA TGTGCCAGCAGTTCCCCTAATGAGCAGTTCTTC. The full variable domain, rest sourced from reference TRBV7-6 and TRBJ2-1, is GAGVSQSPRYKVTKRGQDVALRCDPISGHVSLYWYRQALGQGPEFLTYFNYEAQQDKSGLPNDRFSAERPEGSISTLTIQRTEQRDSAMYRCASSSPNEQFFGPGTRLTVL.

The chain combines TRBV29-1 with TRBJ2-1; 14 nucleotides line up with TRBD2. V lost 3 bases to trimming and J lost 5 bases; unmatched junction nucleotides: 12. This CDR3 comprises 18 residues. The germline CDR1 and CDR2 sequences are SQVTM and ANQGSEA. CDR3 coding DNA: TGCAGCGTTGACACAGACCGGACTAGCGGGGGGATAAACAATGAGCAGTTCTTC. It codes for CSVDTDRTSGGINNEQFF.

A single count supports this clone. The rearrangement uses TRBV6-4 and TRBJ1-5; perhaps TRBD1 as D (5 bases). This CDR3 region has 9 residues. CDR1 MRHNA and CDR2 SNTAGT come from the germline V gene. V was cut by 9 bases and J by 10 bases, with 7 bases left in between. CDR3 in amino acids: CARDIPQHF. The CDR3 coding sequence is TGTGCCAGGGACATTCCCCAGCATTTT.

The chain is built from TRBV16 and TRBJ1-1; tentatively, D is TRBD1 (6 bases). This CDR3 has 17 residues. The germline V and J ends were trimmed by 4 bases and 2 bases, with 20 bases remaining between them. The V gene's germline CDR1 is KGHSY and CDR2 FQNENV. The CDR3 protein is CASSPLGNGGTNTEAFF. The CDR3 DNA sequence: TGTGCCAGCAGCCCCCTGGGGAACGGGGGGACAAACACTGAAGCTTTCTTT.

The V call is TRBV4-1, the J call TRBJ2-3, with 8 bases fitting TRBD2. This CDR3 contains 17 residues. The ends lost 3 bases at V and 1 base at J; junction bases unmatched: 9. Germline CDR1 reads MGHRA; CDR2 reads YSYEKL. CDR3 in amino acids: CASSHQMGLVGTDTQYF. DNA for the CDR3: TGCGCCAGCAGCCATCAAATGGGACTAGTAGGCACAGATACGCAGTATTTT.

The CDR3 region is CASSSTGGSTDTQYF. The CDR3 DNA reads TGTGCCAGCAGCTCGACAGGGGGGAGCACAGATACGCAGTATTTT. This chain connects TRBV7-3 to TRBJ2-3, with 9 bases identical to TRBD1. CDR3 length: 15 amino acids. The germline gives CDR1 SGHTA, CDR2 FQGTGA. V lost 4 bases, J lost 0 bases, and 2 bases stayed unmatched.

This chain connects TRBV19 to TRBJ2-5, with 8 bases identical to TRBD2. Looked up from germline, CDR1 is LNHDA and CDR2 is SQIVND (reference sequence). The CDR3 length is 15 residues. V was clipped by 4 bases and J by 3 bases; unmatched bases: 7. CDR3 bases: TGTGCCAGTAGTAGGGCGGGAGGCGGGGAAGAGACCCAGTACTTC. Residues: CASSRAGGGEETQYF.

This chain joins TRBV5-4 and TRBJ1-5; perhaps TRBD1 as D (5 bases). CDR1 SGHNT and CDR2 YYREEE come from the germline V gene (reference sequence). The CDR3 runs 15 residues. V shed 4 bases and J shed 6 bases, with 17 bases lying between them. CDR3 amino acids: CASSTGGGAPQPQHF. CDR3 nucleotides: TGTGCCAGCAGCACCGGGGGTGGGGCGCCTCAGCCCCAGCATTTT.

The chain links TRBV16 to TRBJ1-1; 9 nucleotides line up with TRBD1. With 1 base clipped from V and 4 bases from J, the junction kept 10 bases outside the gene matches. The V gene's germline CDR1 is KGHSY and CDR2 FQNENV. The CDR3 is made up of 17 amino acids. CDR3 DNA sequence: TGTGCCAGCAGCCAATATACGGGACAGGGTCTGGCCACTGAAGCTTTCTTT. Residues: CASSQYTGQGLATEAFF.

The J gene is TRBJ2-3, the V gene TRBV11-2, with 7 bases fitting TRBD2. CDR1 is SGHAT, CDR2 FQNNGV, per germline. The V and J ends lost 2 bases and 1 base, in that order; junction bases with no gene match: 0. The CDR3 sequence is 14 residues long. The CDR3 region has the DNA TGTGCCAGCAGCTTAACTAGCGGCACAGATACGCAGTATTTT. Its translation: CASSLTSGTDTQYF.

This clone was counted once. The chain employs TRBV6-4 and TRBJ2-3; the match to TRBD2 covers 9 bases. Germline CDR1 MRHNA, CDR2 SNTAGT. Germline trimming cut 3 bases from V and 0 bases from J; bases unmatched to any gene: 4. The CDR3 has 16 residues. The CDR3 sequence: CASSEGSGGSTDTQYF. CDR3 in DNA: TGTGCCAGCAGTGAAGGTAGCGGGGGTAGCACAGATACGCAGTATTTT.

This clone was recorded once. The CDR3 spells CASSGSGVGQETQYF. The CDR3 nucleotides read TGTGCCAGCAGCGGTAGCGGGGTGGGTCAAGAGACCCAGTACTTC. The chain couples TRBV11-2 to TRBJ2-5; 8 nucleotides agree with TRBD2. Germline lookup yields CDR1 SGHAT and CDR2 FQNNGV. J gave up 2 bases and V 5 bases, and 7 bases lay outside the gene matches. This CDR3 comprises 15 residues.

The CDR3 DNA sequence: TGTGCCAGCAGCGGGGGACAGGGAGAGCACGAGCAGTACTTC. It translates to CASSGGQGEHEQYF. The J gene is TRBJ2-7, the V gene TRBV27, with TRBD1 matching 9 bases. V shed 6 bases and J 5 bases; nucleotides not matched to a gene: 8. CDR1 MNHEY and CDR2 SMNVEV come from the germline V gene (reference sequence). The length of the CDR3 is 14 residues.

The chain joins TRBV5-1 to TRBJ1-2; 7 positions match TRBD1. V dropped 0 bases and J dropped 7; count of bases not matched to a gene: 9. CDR1 is SGHRS and CDR2 is YFSETQ in the germline V gene. The length of the CDR3 is 15 residues. As DNA, the CDR3 is TGCGCCAGCAGCTTGGAGGGACAGTTCTATCGTGGCTACACCTTC. Translation: CASSLEGQFYRGYTF.

V and J are TRBV4-3 and TRBJ1-1; D unclear. CDR1 and CDR2 (germline): LGHNA, YSLEER. V was trimmed by 4 bases and J by 0 bases, leaving 9 bases between them. The CDR3 extends over 14 amino acids. The CDR3 coding sequence is TGCGCCAGCAGCCCCTATAAAGTGAACACTGAAGCTTTCTTT. It codes for CASSPYKVNTEAFF.

The chain is built from TRBV5-1 and TRBJ2-2; D is possibly TRBD1 (5 bases). The CDR3 extends over 15 amino acids. Trimming removed 4 bases from V and 5 bases from J, with 15 bases in between. CDR1 is SGHRS, CDR2 YFSETQ, per germline. CDR3 nucleotides: TGCGCCAGCAGCCCCCAGGCAGGGTTTACCGGGGAGCTGTTTTTT. It specifies CASSPQAGFTGELFF.

The CDR3 here is CASSLAPMGATGELFF. CDR3 coding DNA: TGTGCCAGCAGCTTAGCGCCTATGGGGGCCACCGGGGAGCTGTTTTTT. The gene calls are TRBV7-9 and TRBJ2-2, with a tentative D call TRBD1 (6 bases). Germline V gives CDR1 SEHNR, CDR2 FQNEAQ (reference sequence). The V end lost 0 bases, the J end lost 4 bases, and 12 bases lay between the germline ends. CDR3 length: 16 residues.

The chain joins TRBV6-1 to TRBJ2-5, with D perhaps TRBD2 (5 bases). V lost 6 bases and J lost 2, with 16 bases in between. The CDR3 is made up of 15 amino acids. Germline loops: CDR1 MNHNS, CDR2 SASEGT. The CDR3 region is CASSPRVVGQETQYF. DNA for the CDR3: TGTGCCAGCAGCCCGAGGGTCGTAGGACAAGAGACCCAGTACTTC.

J is TRBJ2-7 and V is TRBV2; 7 bases map to TRBD2. The CDR3 has 13 residues. Germline V CDR1 and CDR2: SNHLY, FYNNEI. V gave up 6 bases and J gave up 3 bases; unmatched junction bases: 5. CDR3 bases: TGTGCCAGCAGCGGGGAGGGCCTCTACGAGCAGTACTTC. This encodes CASSGEGLYEQYF.

This clone has only a few counts. V usage is TRBV13 and J usage is TRBJ1-4; weak D call: TRBD1 (6 bases). This CDR3 region has 16 residues. Trimming shortened V by 1 base and J by 2 bases, and 11 bases separated the two germline ends. From germline, CDR1 is PRHDT and CDR2 FYEKMQ (reference sequence). The CDR3 sequence: CASSLEGETTNEKLFF. DNA for the CDR3: TGTGCCAGCAGCTTAGAGGGGGAGACCACTAATGAAAAACTGTTTTTT.

This clone has a single count. The chain carries TRBV30 and TRBJ2-7; 11 nucleotides line up with TRBD2. The CDR3 is 14 residues long. Per germline, CDR1 GTSNPN and CDR2 SVGIG (reference sequence). V was clipped by 2 bases and J by 3 bases; unmatched bases: 3. CDR3 sequence (DNA): TGTGCCTGGAGTAGACTAGCGGGACGCTACGAGCAGTACTTC. As protein: CAWSRLAGRYEQYF. Full variable domain (rest looked up from reference TRBV30 and TRBJ2-7): SQTIHQWPATLVQPVGSPLSLECTVEGTSNPNLYWYRQAAGRGLQLLFYSVGIGQISSEVPQNLSASRPQDRQFILSSKKLLLSDSGFYLCAWSRLAGRYEQYFGPGTRLTVT.

The rearrangement links TRBV7-9 to TRBJ2-7; TRBD2 matches at 7 bases. This CDR3 contains 13 residues. With V trimmed by 5 bases and J by 6 bases, 7 bases remained unmatched. Germline V gene sequence: CDR1 SEHNR, CDR2 FQNEAQ (reference sequence). The DNA of the CDR3 is TGTGCCAGCAGCGCTAGCGGCAGGGCCGAGCAGTACTTC. Its protein is CASSASGRAEQYF.

The V gene is TRBV28, the J gene TRBJ2-6; 7 bases are shared with TRBD1. The germline CDR1 and CDR2 sequences are MDHEN and SYDVKM. The V and J ends lost 5 bases and 8 bases, in that order; junction bases with no gene match: 21. CDR3 length: 19 residues. CDR3 sequence reads: CASSQPYRGPLVPSNVLTF. CDR3 DNA sequence: TGTGCCAGCAGTCAGCCCTACAGGGGTCCCCTGGTACCGTCCAACGTCCTGACTTTC.

The chain links TRBV7-8 to TRBJ2-7; 10 positions match TRBD2. The length of the CDR3 is 16 residues. After removal of 3 bases from V and 2 bases from J, the junction contained 7 bases not matched to a gene. Germline CDR1 reads SGHVS; CDR2 reads FQNEAQ. The CDR3 nucleotides read TGTGCCAGCAGCTTCCCGGGACTAGCGAATCCCTACGAGCAGTACTTC. Translated, it gives CASSFPGLANPYEQYF.

The rearrangement joins TRBV5-1 to TRBJ2-5; 8 bases fit TRBD2. This CDR3 has 18 amino acids. The V gene end was trimmed by 2 bases and the J gene end by 4 bases; junction bases not matched to a gene: 16. CDR1 and CDR2 from the germline V gene are SGHRS and YFSETQ. CDR3 protein: CASSLTSPLAGSRETQYF. CDR3 nucleotides: TGCGCCAGCAGCTTAACTTCGCCCCTAGCGGGTTCGAGAGAGACCCAGTACTTC.

This clone came up once. The rearrangement joins TRBV6-5 to TRBJ2-7, with D perhaps matching TRBD1 (6 bases). The germline gives CDR1 MNHEY, CDR2 SVGAGI. V dropped 3 bases and J dropped 6 bases, with 15 bases sitting between them. The CDR3 has 14 amino acids. This CDR3 reads CASSYGLGAIEQYF. The CDR3 DNA sequence: TGTGCCAGCAGTTATGGGCTGGGGGCGATCGAGCAGTACTTC.